This T cell receptor (beta chain) was recorded in a study of blood T cells in healthy people across ages. Primed by a sample-barcoded 5' primer and a J-beta primer mix, a second PCR proceeded for 7 to 11 cycles. TCRdb reprocessed the 5' RACE reads via MiXCR and lists one record per CDR3 protein. The data show fewer than 1.5 million distinct CDR3 sequences, 40% to 50% seen once. The source material was blood. The receptor's source is a woman aged 18-35 years in good health.

As DNA, the CDR3 is TGTGCCAGCAGCCGGAATAAGGACAGGGGGCATGGCTACACCTTC. Its translation is CASSRNKDRGHGYTF. The rearrangement joins TRBV3-1 to TRBJ1-2, with 11 bases identical to TRBD1. The V and J ends lost 4 bases and 6 bases, in that order; junction bases with no gene match: 7. In germline, CDR1 is LGHDT, CDR2 YNNKEL (reference sequence). The CDR3 has 15 amino acids.